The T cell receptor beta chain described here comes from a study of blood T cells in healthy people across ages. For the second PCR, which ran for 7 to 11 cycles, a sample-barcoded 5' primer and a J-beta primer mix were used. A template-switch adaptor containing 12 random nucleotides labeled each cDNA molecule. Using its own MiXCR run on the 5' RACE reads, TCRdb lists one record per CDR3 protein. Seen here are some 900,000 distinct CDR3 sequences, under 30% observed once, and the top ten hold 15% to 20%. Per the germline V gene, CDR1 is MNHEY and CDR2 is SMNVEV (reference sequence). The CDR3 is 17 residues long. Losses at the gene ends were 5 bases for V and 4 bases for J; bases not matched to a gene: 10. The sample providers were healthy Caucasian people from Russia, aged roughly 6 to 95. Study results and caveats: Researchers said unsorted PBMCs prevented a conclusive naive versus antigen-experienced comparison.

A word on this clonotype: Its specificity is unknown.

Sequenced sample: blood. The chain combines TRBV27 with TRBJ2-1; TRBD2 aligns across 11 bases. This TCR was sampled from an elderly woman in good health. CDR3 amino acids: CASSAYLAGGLYNEQFF. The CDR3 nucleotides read TGTGCCAGCAGTGCCTACTTAGCGGGGGGGCTATACAATGAGCAGTTCTTC.